The 3 T cell receptor beta chains given below trace back to one sample, sequenced in a study of blood T cell repertoires in COVID-19. Only in-frame clones appear in the TCRdb table, and some are missing; sequencing was by immunoSEQ multiplex PCR. This repertoire shows 200,000 to 250,000 clones, roughly 85% found once; its top ten account for around 3.3%. Material: PBMCs or T cells enriched from blood (not recorded which). The receptors were gathered from a woman between 35 and 50 years old who had been exposed to COVID-19.

The J gene is TRBJ1-3, the V gene TRBV4-3; D possibly corresponds to TRBD1 (6 bases). In germline, CDR1 is LGHNA, CDR2 YSLEER. V lost 4 bases to trimming and J lost 4 bases, with 17 bases between them. This CDR3 is built from 16 residues. The CDR3 DNA reads as TGCGCCAGCAGCCTTCAACCCGGGACAACCGGAAACACCATATATTTT. Protein sequence: CASSLQPGTTGNTIYF.

This clone was observed a single time. The rearrangement links TRBV30 to TRBJ2-6; perhaps TRBD1 as D (6 bases). V lost 3 bases and J 4 bases, leaving 13 bases between the germline ends. In germline, CDR1 is GTSNPN, CDR2 SVGIG (reference sequence). This CDR3 has 15 residues. CDR3 sequence: CAWSQQGSGANVLTF. The CDR3 bases are TGTGCCTGGAGCCAACAGGGTTCCGGGGCCAACGTCCTGACTTTC.

This sequence joins TRBV5-5 and TRBJ1-1; TRBD1 matches at 9 bases. This CDR3 is 13 amino acids long. Germline CDR1 and CDR2: SGHKS and YYEKEE (reference sequence). Germline trimming cut 3 bases from V and 5 bases from J; bases unmatched to any gene: 2. CDR3 coding DNA: TGTGCCAGCAGCTCAGACAGGGGGACTGAAGCTTTCTTT. Encoded protein: CASSSDRGTEAFF.